This TCR beta chain was recovered during a study of blood T cell repertoires in COVID-19. Overall study: Acute and convalescent COVID-19 specimens originated in the United States, Italy and Spain. Nucleic acid was either cDNA or gDNA, and it came from T cells, B-cell-depleted T cells, or PBMCs.

Germline V gene sequence: CDR1 LNHDA, CDR2 SQIVND (reference sequence). The V and J ends lost 5 bases and 7 bases respectively, with 18 bases between them. CDR3 length: 16 residues. Researchers sorted participants into cohorts using their self-reported clinical history. Original handling: The assay estimated nucleated cells by amplifying reference gene primers. The method was immunoSEQ multiplex PCR; TCRdb's version includes in-frame clones alone and lacks a portion of them. That table is the source of V, J and clone size, and D and trimming were worked out from the DNA. The profile shows hundreds of thousands of clones, approximately 80% of them singletons.

The chain uses TRBV19 and TRBJ1-6; D perhaps matches TRBD1 (5 bases). The TCR comes from a man aged 25 to 40 with acute COVID-19. The sequenced sample was PBMCs or T cells enriched from blood (not recorded which). CDR3 loop: CASSAEGRGLNSPLHF. In DNA, the CDR3 is TGTGCCAGTAGTGCCGAGGGGCGGGGGTTAAATTCACCCCTCCACTTT.